One sample yielded the 2 T cell receptor beta chains listed below, sequenced in a study of shared clonotypes between healthy human individuals. Some clones are missing from TCRdb's copy, which holds only in-frame ones; the method was immunoSEQ multiplex PCR. This sample carries around 500,000 clones, 70% to 80% of them seen once, and the ten largest clones take approximately 13%. Sequencing was performed on PBMCs. Receptors originate from a woman between 40 and 55 years old in good health. Some clones in this sample may be carry-over from other donors' samples.

The chain couples TRBV29-1 to TRBJ2-7, with D possibly TRBD2 on 6 matching bases. Germline V CDR1 and CDR2: SQVTM, ANQGSEA. V was trimmed by 7 bases and J by 0 bases, leaving 10 bases between them. This CDR3 is built from 12 residues. CDR3 region: CSALASSYEQYF. CDR3 coding DNA: TGCAGCGCCCTAGCGAGCTCCTACGAGCAGTACTTC.

The chain employs TRBV5-1 and TRBJ2-1; D remains ambiguous. This CDR3 is built from 15 residues. Trimming shortened V by 5 bases and J by 3 bases, and 15 bases separated the two germline ends. Germline V gene sequence: CDR1 SGHRS, CDR2 YFSETQ. CDR3 sequence (DNA): TGCGCCAGCAGATCGGGTGGGGATAGCTACAATGAGCAGTTCTTC. This translates into CASRSGGDSYNEQFF.